This passage covers 17 T cell receptor beta chains from one sample sequenced in a study of tumor and adjacent non-tumor tissue in lung cancer. RNA was extracted from bulk tissue without any cell sorting. More than 3 cm separated this lung sample from the edge of the tumor. The library came from three nested PCR rounds adapted from ARM-PCR protocols. MiXCR, run by TCRdb on the multiplex PCR reads, gives a single entry per CDR3 protein. Counted here are 90,000 to 100,000 distinct CDR3 sequences, 75% to 85% occurring once; the ten biggest clones make up about 29%. The material sequenced was distant non-tumor lung tissue. These receptors came from a man in his 60s with small cell lung cancer.

About this clonotype: This may be a read error, as it is one base from a much larger clone. The rearrangement links TRBV11-2 to TRBJ2-5, with 7 positions matching TRBD1. Germline V gene sequence: CDR1 SGHAT, CDR2 FQNNGV. This CDR3 region has 13 residues. V shed 4 bases, J shed 7 bases, and the junction held 6 bases outside the gene matches. The CDR3 here is CASSWDSEGTQYF. As DNA, the CDR3 is TGTGCCAGCAGCTGGGACAGCGAAGGGACCCAGTACTTC.

Of note for this clonotype: A single base separates this from a much larger clone, so it may be a read error. The chain combines TRBV30 with TRBJ2-1, with D possibly matching TRBD1 (5 bases). Germline V gives CDR1 GTSNPN, CDR2 SVGIG (reference sequence). The length of the CDR3 is 13 residues. The V gene lost 2 bases and the J gene lost 8 bases, with 13 bases spanning the gap. The chain's CDR3 is CAWSHHGADEQFF. The CDR3 DNA follows: TGTGCCTGGAGTCATCATGGGGCAGATGAGCAGTTCTTC.

The V and J genes are TRBV4-2 and TRBJ1-6; no reliable D call. The CDR3 runs to 15 residues. The ends were cut back, 1 base at V and 11 bases at J, with 15 bases in the middle. From germline, CDR1 is LGHNA and CDR2 YNFKEQ. CDR3: CASSQAAAEYPPLHF. The CDR3 DNA sequence: TGTGCCAGCAGCCAAGCAGCGGCCGAATATCCACCCCTCCACTTT.

Concerning this clonotype itself: A junction end diverges from the germline sequence, so it may reflect a read error. The CDR3 DNA sequence: TGTGACAGCAGCTTGGGGGTCCCGGAAGCCAATGAGCAGTTCTTC. Translating gives CDSSLGVPEANEQFF. The rearrangement uses TRBV5-1 and TRBJ2-1; D possibly matches TRBD1 or TRBD2 (5 bases each). Per germline, CDR1 SGHRS and CDR2 YFSETQ. There are 15 residues in the CDR3.

On this clonotype itself: A read error is possible here, since a much larger clone lies one base away. The gene calls are TRBV12-3 or TRBV12-4 and TRBJ2-3, with TRBD2 identical over 7 bases. With V trimmed by 6 bases and J by 4 bases, 7 bases remained unmatched. This CDR3 has 14 residues. The CDR3 DNA sequence: TGTGCCAGCAGGGGCCCAGCGGGGTCAGATACGCAGTATTTT. This sequence encodes CASRGPAGSDTQYF.

As for this clonotype: Because it lacks the conserved phenylalanine or tryptophan at the end, this CDR3 is likely a read error. This sequence joins TRBV4-1 and TRBJ1-6; the D gene is possibly TRBD1 (5 bases). V lost 3 bases, J lost 4 bases, and 16 bases lay in between. The CDR3 is 17 residues long. Germline V gives CDR1 MGHRA, CDR2 YSYEKL. The CDR3 sequence is CASSQVDIRLYNSPLHL. The CDR3 coding sequence is TGCGCCAGCAGCCAGGTGGACATACGTCTTTATAATTCACCCCTCCACCTT.

The V gene is TRBV6-5, the J gene TRBJ1-6; 9 bases are shared with TRBD1. Germline CDR1 reads MNHEY; CDR2 reads SVGAGI. The CDR3 has 15 residues. J was trimmed by 19 bases and V by 0 bases; bases with no gene match: 13. The DNA for the CDR3 is TGTGCCAGCAGTTACTCGACAGGGGGGGCATCACCCGTTCACTTT. Translation: CASSYSTGGASPVHF.

As regards this clonotype: One end of the junction fails to match germline, which may point to a read error. This rearrangement joins TRBV6-6 to TRBJ2-2, with D possibly TRBD1 on 5 matching bases. Germline V gives CDR1 MNHNY, CDR2 SVGAGI (reference sequence). There are 13 residues in the CDR3. The CDR3 loop is CANRTSNIGELFF. The DNA for the CDR3 is TGTGCCAACAGGACGAGTAACATCGGGGAGCTGTTTTTT.

Concerning this clonotype itself: An end of the junction differs from the germline gene, which may be a read error. V usage is TRBV11-3 and J usage is TRBJ2-1; 7 nucleotides line up with TRBD2. Germline CDR1 is SGHNT and CDR2 is YENEEA. CDR3 size: 17 residues. The CDR3 region has the DNA TGTGCCAGCAGCTCTCTAGGTGGGGGGGAATCCTATAATGAGCAGTTCTTC. This gives the protein CASSSLGGGESYNEQFF.

Turning to this clonotype: A read error may account for a junction end that differs from germline. CDR3 region: CAISRSSDGSNEKLFF. The CDR3 coding sequence is TGCGCCATCAGCCGCTCGAGTGACGGTTCTAATGAAAAACTGTTTTTT. J is TRBJ1-4 and V is TRBV4-1; no reliable D call. CDR3 size: 16 residues. CDR1 and CDR2 (germline): MGHRA, YSYEKL.

Comments on this clonotype: The junction and the germline gene differ at one end; a read error may be behind it. This sequence joins TRBV5-4 and TRBJ2-3, with D perhaps given as TRBD1 or TRBD2 (5 bases each). The CDR3 contains 15 residues. In germline, CDR1 is SGHNT, CDR2 YYREEE (reference sequence). CDR3 amino acids: CASSSKRGFTDMQYF. CDR3 nucleotide sequence: TGCGCTAGCAGTTCTAAAAGGGGCTTCACAGATATGCAGTATTTT.

The genes are TRBV6-5 and TRBJ1-5; TRBD1 matches 7 bases. V was clipped by 5 bases and J by 3 bases; unmatched bases: 16. CDR3 length: 18 amino acids. Germline loops: CDR1 MNHEY, CDR2 SVGAGI. The CDR3 nucleotides read TGTGCCAGCAGTATCCGACAGGGTGGATATGGTATCAATCAGCCCCAGCATTTT. Translated, it gives CASSIRQGGYGINQPQHF.

This clonotype was recorded many times. The chain is built from TRBV7-9 and TRBJ2-1, with 16 bases matching TRBD2. CDR1 and CDR2 (germline): SEHNR, FQNEAQ (reference sequence). The trim removed 4 bases at V and 4 bases at J, leaving 13 bases unmatched. The CDR3 is made up of 20 amino acids. For the CDR3, the DNA is TGTGCCAGCAGCTCTGGGACTAGCGGGAGGGCCGATATTCGGTACAATGAGCAGTTCTTC. Amino acids: CASSSGTSGRADIRYNEQFF.

The J gene is TRBJ2-5, the V gene TRBV12-3 or TRBV12-4; 8 bases are a match to TRBD2. With V trimmed by 5 bases and J by 6 bases, 11 bases remained unmatched. This CDR3 has 15 residues. The CDR3, as DNA: TGTGCCAGCAGTCCAACTAGCGGCGCGATGCAGACCCAGTACTTC. The encoded protein is CASSPTSGAMQTQYF.

Notes on this clonotype: Sequence at one end of the junction differs from germline and may be a read error. This chain connects TRBV6-2 or TRBV6-3 to TRBJ2-6, with 11 bases matching TRBD2. Germline loops: CDR1 MNHEY, CDR2 SVGEGT. This CDR3 comprises 18 residues. DNA of the CDR3: TGTGCCAGCACTTTTACTAGCGGGAGAATTGTTGGGGCCAACGTCCTGACCTTC. Encoded protein: CASTFTSGRIVGANVLTF.

The CDR3 nucleotides read TGTGTCAGCAGCTTGGGAGCCTACGAGCAGTACGTC. Protein: CVSSLGAYEQYV. The chain has TRBV7-9 and TRBJ2-7; a weak D match, TRBD2 (5 bases). The germline V gene has CDR1 SEHNR and CDR2 FQNEAQ (reference sequence). The CDR3 is 12 amino acids.

Concerning this clonotype itself: The conserved final phenylalanine or tryptophan is absent from the CDR3, which likely points to a read error. V is TRBV6-5 and J is TRBJ1-1, with 7 bases that match TRBD1. The CDR3 is 16 residues long. Trimming at V came to 3 bases and at J to 5 bases, leaving 12 bases not matched to a gene. Germline-derived CDR1 and CDR2 are MNHEY and SVGAGI. CDR3 sequence reads: CASSYSPKGAGTEAFS. DNA of the CDR3: TGTGCCAGCAGTTATTCCCCTAAGGGGGCAGGTACTGAAGCTTTCTCT.